Following are 2 T cell receptor beta chains from one sample sequenced in a study of cytomegalovirus exposure and HLA in healthy donors. Generated by immunoSEQ multiplex PCR, the TCRdb table keeps only in-frame clones and is missing some. The repertoire consists of 140,000 to 150,000 clones, with roughly 90% occurring once and the leading ten covering around 0.7%. Sequences were obtained from PBMCs. These receptors were obtained from a man between 18 and 35 years old in good health and CMV-seronegative.

The chain is built from TRBV28 and TRBJ2-7, with 8 bases matching TRBD1. The CDR3 is 16 residues long. V was pared by 4 bases and J by 1 base, with 9 bases of the junction left unmatched. The germline V gene encodes CDR1 MDHEN and CDR2 SYDVKM. The CDR3 region has the DNA TGTGCCAGCAGTTCACCTGGACAGGGCGGGTCCTACGAGCAGTACGTC. It translates to CASSSPGQGGSYEQYV.

This chain links TRBV2 with TRBJ1-6, with a possible D match to TRBD1 (5 bases). The length of the CDR3 is 15 residues. The V gene lost 6 bases and the J gene lost 9 bases, with 18 bases spanning the gap. CDR1 SNHLY and CDR2 FYNNEI come from the germline V gene. In DNA, the CDR3 is TGTGCCAGCAGGGGAGGAGATCTGGGGGGTTCACCCCTCCACTTT. Protein: CASRGGDLGGSPLHF.